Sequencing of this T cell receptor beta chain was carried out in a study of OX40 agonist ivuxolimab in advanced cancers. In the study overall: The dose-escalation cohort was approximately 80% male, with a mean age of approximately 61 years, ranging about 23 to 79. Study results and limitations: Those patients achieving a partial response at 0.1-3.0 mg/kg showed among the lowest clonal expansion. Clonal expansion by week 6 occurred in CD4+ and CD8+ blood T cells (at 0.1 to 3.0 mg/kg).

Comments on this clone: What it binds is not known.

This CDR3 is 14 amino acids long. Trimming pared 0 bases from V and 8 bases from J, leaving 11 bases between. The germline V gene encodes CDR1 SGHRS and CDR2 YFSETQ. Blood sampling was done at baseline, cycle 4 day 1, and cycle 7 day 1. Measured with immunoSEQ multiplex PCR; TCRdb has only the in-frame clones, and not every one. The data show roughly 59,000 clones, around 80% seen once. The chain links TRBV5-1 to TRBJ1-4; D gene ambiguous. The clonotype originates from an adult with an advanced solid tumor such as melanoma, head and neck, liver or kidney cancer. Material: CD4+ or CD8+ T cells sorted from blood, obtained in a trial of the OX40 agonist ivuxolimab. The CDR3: CASSLERVEEKLFF. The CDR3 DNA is TGCGCCAGCAGCTTGGAGAGGGTTGAAGAAAAACTGTTTTTT.